Listed here is a single T cell receptor beta chain. What it binds is not known. TCRdb keeps only in-frame clones here, not all; method: immunoSEQ multiplex PCR. The sample carries some 2,500,000 clones, 85% to 95% recorded once. This specimen comes from a study of shared clonotypes between healthy human individuals. Overall study results and limits: Incompleteness in sorted-subset sequencing, despite large depth, was shown by rarefaction.

CDR1 is SNHLY, CDR2 FYNNEI, per germline. The V segment lost 11 bases and the J segment 3 bases; nucleotides outside the gene matches: 4. This CDR3 contains 12 residues. This TCR was sampled from a man aged 18-30 years in good health. Some clones in this sample may be carry-over from other donors' samples. The sequencing sample was made of naive CD4+ T cells from PBMCs. Subset defined: CD45RA+ positively selected. The chain uses TRBV2 and TRBJ2-5; 9 nucleotides agree with TRBD1. The CDR3 region is CARGTGKETQYF. The CDR3 DNA follows: TGTGCCCGAGGGACAGGGAAAGAGACCCAGTACTTC. Combining the CDR3 with reference TRBV2 and TRBJ2-5 gives the whole variable domain EPEVTQTPSHQVTQMGQEVILRCVPISNHLYFYWYRQILGQKVEFLVSFYNNEISEKSEIFDDQFSVERPDGSNFTLKIRSTKLEDSAMYFCARGTGKETQYFGPGTRLLVL.